A single sample gave rise to the 5 T cell receptor beta chains below, sequenced in a study of T cell responses to AZD1222 COVID-19 vaccine. Assay used: immunoSEQ multiplex PCR; TCRdb lists only in-frame clones, some missing. This sample carries roughly 200,000 clones, more than 90% of them seen once, and the ten largest clones take around 3.6%. The input for sequencing was peripheral blood, taken 28 days after the second dose of the MenACWY control vaccine. These receptors were obtained from an adult who received the MenACWY meningococcal vaccine as a control.

The chain is built from TRBV5-6 and TRBJ2-5; D gene ambiguous. The germline V and J ends were trimmed by 0 bases and 5 bases, with 11 bases remaining between them. The CDR3 is 14 amino acids. Germline values: CDR1 SGHDT, CDR2 YYEEEE. The CDR3 region is CASSLASVLETQYF. The CDR3 nucleotides are TGTGCCAGCAGCTTGGCTTCTGTTTTGGAGACCCAGTACTTC.

The chain has TRBV5-5 and TRBJ1-5; 10 bases agree with TRBD1. J gave up 6 bases and V 4 bases, and 7 bases lay outside the gene matches. The CDR3 runs to 15 residues. Germline-derived CDR1 and CDR2 are SGHKS and YYEKEE (reference sequence). The chain's CDR3 is CASSAGQGVGQPQHF. In DNA, the CDR3 is TGTGCCAGCAGCGCAGGACAGGGGGTAGGTCAGCCCCAGCATTTT.

This clone came up a few times. The gene calls are TRBV7-8 and TRBJ2-7; D may be TRBD2 (5 bases). V was pared by 2 bases and J by 2 bases, with 7 bases between. The CDR3 has 13 residues. The germline V gene has CDR1 SGHVS and CDR2 FQNEAQ. The CDR3, as DNA: TGTGCCAGCAGCTTATCCGGGACCTACGAGCAGTACTTC. Translated: CASSLSGTYEQYF.

V is TRBV27 and J is TRBJ2-7, with 7 bases matching TRBD1. Looked up from germline, CDR1 is MNHEY and CDR2 is SMNVEV (reference sequence). This CDR3 is built from 14 residues. Trimming removed 4 bases from V and 3 bases from J; junction bases left unmatched: 6. CDR3: CASSYFRDSYEQYF. CDR3 bases: TGTGCCAGCAGTTACTTCCGGGACAGCTACGAGCAGTACTTC.

The rearrangement uses TRBV15 and TRBJ2-2, with D possibly TRBD1 on 7 matching bases. This CDR3 is 17 amino acids long. Trimming shortened V by 0 bases and J by 4 bases, and 15 bases separated the two germline ends. CDR1 LNHNV and CDR2 YYDKDF come from the germline V gene (reference sequence). CDR3 DNA sequence: TGTGCCACCAGCAGAGATCTTAACAGGGGAGGCACCGGGGAGCTGTTTTTT. Residues: CATSRDLNRGGTGELFF.